This entry features one T cell receptor (beta chain) sequence. Losses at the gene ends were 4 bases for V and 7 bases for J; bases not matched to a gene: 11. This CDR3 is built from 15 residues. The germline V gene encodes CDR1 WSHSY and CDR2 SAAADI. The data were obtained in a study of blood T cell repertoires in COVID-19. Assay used: immunoSEQ multiplex PCR; TCRdb lists only in-frame clones, some missing. Counted here are 200,000 to 300,000 clones, roughly 88% occurring once; the ten biggest clones make up 0.95% to 1.5%. This sequence originates from a middle-aged woman with acute COVID-19. The chain links TRBV10-2 to TRBJ1-1, with TRBD1 matching 8 bases. Sequencing was done on a sample of PBMCs or T cells enriched from blood (not recorded which). As DNA, the CDR3 is TGCGCCAGCAGTGCCTTCGGACAGGGAGGGGGTGAAGCTTTCTTT. It specifies CASSAFGQGGGEAFF.